This is a list of T cell receptor beta chains from one sample in a study of cytomegalovirus exposure and HLA in healthy donors. Generated by immunoSEQ multiplex PCR, the TCRdb table keeps only in-frame clones and is missing some. The sample gives about 130,000 clones, roughly a tenth of which show up once; around 4.6% is in the top ten. Input material: PBMCs. These receptors all come from a young woman in good health and CMV-seropositive. Each CDR3 is given with its conserved first and last residue. The D gene is left open where the match is weak. A clone size is listed for some rows: how often the clone was seen (once, few, many), or a class if it is expanded.

CASSQASGSYEQYF | TGCGCCAGCAGCCAAGCTAGCGGCTCCTACGAGCAGTACTTC | TRBV4-1 | few | TRBD2 | TRBJ2-7
CSVWEVSSYEQYF | TGCAGCGTTTGGGAGGTAAGCTCCTACGAGCAGTACTTC | TRBV29-1 | few | . | TRBJ2-7
CASSRGFYEQYF | TGTGCCAGCAGCAGAGGATTCTACGAGCAGTACTTC | TRBV28 | few | . | TRBJ2-7
CASSWGQGGRGANVLTF | TGTGCCAGCAGTTGGGGCCAAGGGGGTCGTGGGGCCAACGTCCTGACTTTC | TRBV28 | few | . | TRBJ2-6
CASSRGGGVFYGYTF | TGTGCCAGCAGCCGTGGGGGAGGAGTATTCTATGGCTACACCTTC | TRBV28 | few | . | TRBJ1-2
CASKVNWRYEQYF | TGTGCCAGCAAAGTCAACTGGAGGTACGAGCAGTACTTC | TRBV27 | few | . | TRBJ2-7
CASSFIPAGNSGANVLTF | TGCGCCAGCAGCTTCATTCCGGCGGGAAACTCTGGGGCCAACGTCCTGACTTTC | TRBV5-1 | few | . | TRBJ2-6
CSARVAEGTFF | . | TRBV20-1 | few | . | TRBJ1-1
CASSANAGTAYEQYF | TGTGCCAGCAGCGCTAACGCAGGGACAGCCTACGAGCAGTACTTC | TRBV11-1 | . | TRBD1 | TRBJ2-7
CAWGASGANVLTF | TGTGCCTGGGGGGCCTCTGGGGCCAACGTCCTGACTTTC | TRBV30 | few | . | TRBJ2-6
CASSLEVGNGPGYTF | TGTGCCAGCAGCTTGGAGGTGGGCAACGGTCCTGGCTACACCTTC | TRBV5-4 | few | . | TRBJ1-2
CASSSSTAPGNTEAFF | TGTGCCAGCAGCTCATCGACAGCCCCAGGGAACACTGAAGCTTTCTTT | TRBV5-5 | . | . | TRBJ1-1
CASSTIQGTDTQYF | TGTGCCAGCAGTACGATACAGGGCACAGATACGCAGTATTTT | TRBV6-5 | few | . | TRBJ2-3
CAWSRQGQQPQHF | TGTGCCTGGAGTCGACAGGGTCAGCAGCCCCAGCATTTT | TRBV30 | . | TRBD1 | TRBJ1-5
CASSSLAGTSTDTQYF | TGTGCCAGCAGTTCCCTAGCGGGGACTTCCACAGATACGCAGTATTTT | TRBV28 | few | TRBD2 | TRBJ2-3
CASSEFWGEQETQYF | TGTGCCAGCAGTGAATTCTGGGGGGAACAAGAGACCCAGTACTTC | TRBV6-1 | . | . | TRBJ2-5
CASSQVVQGDTEAFF | TGCGCCAGCAGCCAAGTCGTACAAGGGGACACTGAAGCTTTCTTT | TRBV4-1 | . | . | TRBJ1-1
CASSYREGEPQHF | TGTGCCAGCAGTTATAGAGAGGGTGAGCCCCAGCATTTT | TRBV6-5 | few | . | TRBJ1-5
CASSFSETYEQYF | TGTGCCAGCAGCTTTAGTGAAACCTACGAGCAGTACTTC | TRBV7-2 | few | . | TRBJ2-7
CASSPGGVGSYEQYF | TGTGCCAGCAGCCCGGGGGGCGTGGGGTCCTACGAGCAGTACTTC | TRBV28 | . | . | TRBJ2-7
CAWGGQTEAFF | TGTGCCTGGGGAGGACAGACTGAAGCTTTCTTT | TRBV30 | few | . | TRBJ1-1
CAITSMAQGYGYTF | TGTGCCATCACCTCTATGGCCCAGGGATATGGCTACACCTTC | TRBV10-3 | . | . | TRBJ1-2
CAISEGGGYVASGYYEQYF | TGTGCCATCAGTGAGGGGGGAGGGTACGTGGCTAGCGGGTACTACGAGCAGTACTTC | TRBV10-3 | few | TRBD2 | TRBJ2-7
CASSFVGAAGGVDTQYF | TGTGCCAGCAGCTTCGTAGGCGCAGCGGGAGGGGTTGATACGCAGTATTTT | TRBV13 | few | TRBD2 | TRBJ2-3
CAWSSGGGADTQYF | TGTGCCTGGAGTTCCGGGGGAGGGGCAGATACGCAGTATTTT | TRBV30 | . | TRBD2 | TRBJ2-3
CASSRQGANEKLFF | TGTGCCAGCAGCCGACAGGGAGCAAATGAAAAACTGTTTTTT | TRBV7-9 | few | TRBD1 | TRBJ1-4
CSVEDQGNEQFF | TGCAGCGTTGAAGATCAGGGGAATGAGCAGTTCTTC | TRBV29-1 | few | . | TRBJ2-1
CASSPYDEQFF | TGTGCCAGCAGCCCCTACGATGAGCAGTTCTTC | TRBV7-9 | few | . | TRBJ2-1
CASSPYGANTDTQYF | TGTGCCAGCAGCCCGTACGGAGCTAACACAGATACGCAGTATTTT | TRBV11-1 | few | . | TRBJ2-3
CASSRPETGSHEQFF | TGTGCCAGCAGCCGACCTGAGACAGGGAGTCATGAGCAGTTCTTC | TRBV7-8 | . | TRBD1 | TRBJ2-1
CASSVEGRGTGELFF | TGTGCCAGCAGCGTAGAGGGGCGCGGCACCGGGGAGCTGTTTTTT | TRBV9 | . | . | TRBJ2-2
CASSPSSGYGYTF | TGTGCCAGCAGCCCCAGCAGCGGCTATGGCTACACCTTC | TRBV7-2 | . | . | TRBJ1-2
CSALAFLGEQYF | TGCAGCGCCCTAGCGTTTCTGGGCGAGCAGTACTTC | TRBV29-1 | . | . | TRBJ2-7
CASSLGSRRPQHF | TGTGCCAGCAGTTTGGGCAGTCGCCGGCCCCAGCATTTT | TRBV27 | few | . | TRBJ1-5
CASSPTSGHPYEQYF | TGTGCCAGCAGTCCGACTAGCGGACACCCCTACGAGCAGTACTTC | TRBV27 | . | TRBD2 | TRBJ2-7
CASSRTRSGYSNQPQHF | TGTGCCAGCAGCCGAACACGCTCGGGGTATAGCAATCAGCCCCAGCATTTT | TRBV7-2 | few | . | TRBJ1-5
CASSPGGGYPF | TGTGCCAGCAGCCCCGGGGGGGGCTACCCCTTC | TRBV7-9 | . | . | TRBJ1-2
CASSLGILAGHPYGYTF | TGTGCCAGCAGCTTAGGGATTCTGGCAGGGCATCCCTATGGCTACACCTTC | TRBV7-9 | . | . | TRBJ1-2
CASSLEDETGGFYEQYF | TGTGCCAGCAGCCTCGAAGACGAGACAGGGGGTTTTTACGAGCAGTACTTC | TRBV4-2 | few | TRBD1 | TRBJ2-7
CASSRSSGGDEQYF | TGTGCCAGCAGCCGTTCTTCAGGGGGCGACGAGCAGTACTTC | TRBV7-9 | . | TRBD1 | TRBJ2-7
CAWSVAGGGSPLHF | TGTGCCTGGAGTGTAGCGGGGGGAGGTTCACCCCTCCACTTT | TRBV30 | . | . | TRBJ1-6
CASSLGPLGRGLFGNQPQHF | TGTGCCAGCAGCTTAGGACCCCTCGGGAGGGGGCTTTTCGGCAATCAGCCCCAGCATTTT | TRBV13 | . | TRBD1 | TRBJ1-5
CAWAPGDTEAFF | TGTGCCTGGGCCCCGGGGGACACTGAAGCTTTCTTT | TRBV30 | . | . | TRBJ1-1
CASSQDGERGYYGYTF | TGTGCCAGCAGCCAAGATGGGGAAAGGGGGTACTATGGCTACACCTTC | TRBV4-2 | few | . | TRBJ1-2
CASPLRRGTGYNEQFF | TGTGCCAGTCCCCTTAGGCGGGGTACAGGCTACAATGAGCAGTTCTTC | TRBV21-1 | few | . | TRBJ2-1
CASSRERGTDTQYF | TGTGCCAGTTCGCGGGAGAGGGGAACAGATACGCAGTATTTT | TRBV2 | . | TRBD2 | TRBJ2-3
CASSLFRSQAFF | TGTGCCAGCAGTTTATTCAGGTCCCAAGCTTTCTTT | TRBV28 | few | . | TRBJ1-1